The T cell receptor (beta chain) under discussion was sequenced for a study of CD8 T cells in Susac syndrome. Study overall: Patients with Susac syndrome had blood drawn and were at that point therapy-naive, on corticosteroids, or on intravenous immunoglobulin alone.

V was trimmed by 7 bases and J by 1 base, leaving 10 bases between them. CDR3 length equals 14 residues. Germline CDR1 is KGHDR and CDR2 is SFDVKD. RNA, at roughly 0.5 to 1 ug, was reverse transcribed with random hexamers. TCRdb called the immunoSEQ multiplex PCR reads again in MiXCR, with one record for every CDR3 protein. The table records about 150,000 distinct CDR3 sequences, approximately 95% of them present only once. The Susac syndrome patients fit the recently defined diagnostic criteria for definite or probable disease. While CD8+ and CD4+ T cells were isolated negatively, TEMRA cells were enriched by FACS.

This receptor was identified in a human donor with Susac syndrome. Sequencing used CD4+ T cells from PBMCs. The V and J genes are TRBV24-1 and TRBJ2-4, with D perhaps matching TRBD1 or TRBD2 (6 bases each). This chain's CDR3 is CATSEGGAKNIQYF. As DNA, the CDR3 is TGTGCCACCAGCGAAGGGGGGGCCAAAAACATTCAGTACTTC.